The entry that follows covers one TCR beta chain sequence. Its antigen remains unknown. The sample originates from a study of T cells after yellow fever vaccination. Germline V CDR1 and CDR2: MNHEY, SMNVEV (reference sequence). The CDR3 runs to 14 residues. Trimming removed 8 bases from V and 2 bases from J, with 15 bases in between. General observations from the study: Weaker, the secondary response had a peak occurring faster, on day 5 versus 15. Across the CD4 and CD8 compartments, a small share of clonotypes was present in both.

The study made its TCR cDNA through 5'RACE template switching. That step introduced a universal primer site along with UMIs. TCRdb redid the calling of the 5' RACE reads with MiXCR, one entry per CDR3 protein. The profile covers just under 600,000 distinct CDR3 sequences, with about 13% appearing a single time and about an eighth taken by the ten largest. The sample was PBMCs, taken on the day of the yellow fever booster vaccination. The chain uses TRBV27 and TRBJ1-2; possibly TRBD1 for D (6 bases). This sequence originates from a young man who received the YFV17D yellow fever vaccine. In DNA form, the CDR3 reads TGTGCCAGCCCCCCCCGGGACACCAACTATGGCTACACCTTC. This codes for CASPPRDTNYGYTF.